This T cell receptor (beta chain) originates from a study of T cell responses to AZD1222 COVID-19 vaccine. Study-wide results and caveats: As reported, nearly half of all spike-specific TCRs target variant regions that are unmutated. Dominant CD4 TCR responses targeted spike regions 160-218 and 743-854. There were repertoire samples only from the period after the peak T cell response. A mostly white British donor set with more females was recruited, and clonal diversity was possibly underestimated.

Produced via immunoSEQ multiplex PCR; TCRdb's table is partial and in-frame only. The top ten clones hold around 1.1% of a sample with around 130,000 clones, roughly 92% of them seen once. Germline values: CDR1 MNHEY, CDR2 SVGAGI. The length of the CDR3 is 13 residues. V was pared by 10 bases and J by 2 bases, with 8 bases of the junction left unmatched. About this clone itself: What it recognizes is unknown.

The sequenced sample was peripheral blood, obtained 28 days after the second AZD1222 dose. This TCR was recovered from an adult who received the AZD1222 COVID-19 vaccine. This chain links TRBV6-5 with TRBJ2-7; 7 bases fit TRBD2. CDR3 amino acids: CATSGTATYEQYF. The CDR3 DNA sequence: TGTGCCACCAGCGGGACTGCGACCTACGAGCAGTACTTC.